This T cell receptor (beta chain) was profiled in a study of shared clonotypes between healthy human individuals. The CDR3 extends over 13 amino acids. CDR1 is SGHRS and CDR2 is YFSETQ in the germline V gene. Trimming left V 4 bases short and J 9 bases short, with 14 bases between. Clones were sequenced by immunoSEQ multiplex PCR, and TCRdb holds only the in-frame ones, with some missing. The sample contains around 990,000 clones, roughly 80% of which appear only once. To note about this clone: Its antigen remains unidentified.

Points from the study as a whole: Measured sharing among donors was expected to vary with sequencing depth. Naive subsets typically showed greater estimated richness than memory subsets.

The CD4+ fraction was divided into a CD45RA+ naive subset and a CD45RA-negative memory subset. The source of this sequence is a man between 18 and 35 years old in good health. Some clones in this sample may be carry-over from other donors' samples. The chain employs TRBV5-1 and TRBJ2-1; the D call may be TRBD1 or TRBD2 (5 bases each). The specimen sequenced was memory CD4+ T cells from PBMCs. The subset denotes: CD45RA-negative fraction. CDR3 in DNA: TGCGCCAGCAGCCCGCGTGAGAGGGGTGAGCAGTTCTTC. This translates into CASSPRERGEQFF.